The T cell receptor (beta chain) under discussion was sequenced for a study of blood T cell repertoires in COVID-19. Looking at the study overall: Italy, Spain and the United States were the sources of the convalescent and acute COVID-19 samples. Nucleic acid was either cDNA or gDNA, and it came from T cells, B-cell-depleted T cells, or PBMCs.

CDR3 size: 15 residues. V lost 0 bases and J lost 7; bases outside the gene matches: 2. Germline CDR1 and CDR2: MNHEY and SVGAGI. Study processing details: Estimation of nucleated cell counts was performed using reference gene primer amplification. The table came from immunoSEQ multiplex PCR; TCRdb's copy has only in-frame clones and leaves some out. That table is the source of V, J and clone size, and D and trimming were worked out from the DNA. Of roughly 30,000 clones in the sample, more than 80% were seen once. This clonotype was obtained from a human donor in a cohort sampled during active COVID-19. Sequenced: peripheral blood. J is TRBJ1-6 and V is TRBV6-5; 8 nucleotides line up with TRBD1. The CDR3 DNA follows: TGTGCCAGCAGTTACTCGACAGGGGAGAATTCACCCCTCCACTTT. Protein: CASSYSTGENSPLHF.